This T cell receptor (beta chain) came from a study of cytomegalovirus exposure and HLA in healthy donors. Regarding this clone: The antigen remains undetermined.

Study-level findings and limits: Reports indicated that the classifier achieved high specificity and sensitivity in diagnosing cytomegalovirus status. One later analysis, an examination of the 100 to 150 validation repertoires, found that first-cohort TCR clusters tended to co-occur in them.

V lost 5 bases, J lost 3 bases, and 20 bases lay in between. The CDR3 is made up of 16 amino acids. Germline assignment: CDR1 MNHEY and CDR2 SMNVEV (reference sequence). Some clones are missing from TCRdb's copy, which holds only in-frame ones; the method was immunoSEQ multiplex PCR. Of some 220,000 clones detected, about 89% appear once; the ten largest clones hold approximately 1.1%. The chain couples TRBV27 to TRBJ2-7; weak D call: TRBD1 (6 bases). Sequenced material: PBMCs. This TCR was recovered from a woman between 18 and 30 years old in good health and CMV-seronegative. CDR3 protein: CASSHLSGQTFYEQYF. For the CDR3, the DNA is TGTGCCAGCAGTCACCTATCGGGACAAACATTCTACGAGCAGTACTTC.